The clone carrying this T cell receptor (beta chain) was counted many times. Its specificity is unknown. This specimen belongs to a study of T cells in Graves' hyperthyroidism and ophthalmopathy. Findings of the study overall: The blood repertoire included most of the expanded thyroid clonotypes above 0.001.

RNA transcripts served as the template for amplifying TCR beta CDR3 regions. The HTBI primer set was used in a first-round RT-PCR of the TCR CDR3. TCRdb called the multiplex PCR reads again in MiXCR, with one record for every CDR3 protein. The table records about 59,000 distinct CDR3 sequences, approximately 50% of them present only once. This CDR3 region has 17 residues. V shed 5 bases and J shed 0 bases, with 19 bases lying between them. The V gene's germline CDR1 is SEHNR and CDR2 FQNEAQ (reference sequence). The PBMCs studied were ones that came from roughly 9.1 ml fresh peripheral blood. The V gene is TRBV7-9, the J gene TRBJ2-5; perhaps D is TRBD1 or TRBD2 (5 bases each). Sequenced: blood. This sequence was found in a woman aged 55-75 years with Graves' ophthalmopathy. CDR3 sequence (DNA): TGTGCCAGCAGCCCATCGACCGGGACCTCTTACCAAGAGACCCAGTACTTC. Its translation: CASSPSTGTSYQETQYF.